This T cell receptor beta chain was observed in a study of Graves' ophthalmopathy and Graves' hyperthyroidism. General study points: Researchers report that a 13-signature model separated ophthalmopathy from stable hyperthyroidism, posting roughly 90% sensitivity and around 80% specificity.

Uncontrolled infections, pregnancy, lactation or other autoimmune diseases led to patient exclusion. This clonotype has a count of ten or more. The antigen is not known. Trimming left V 4 bases short and J 0 bases short, with 15 bases between. Germline loops: CDR1 SGHTA, CDR2 FQGNSA. The CDR3 runs to 16 residues. The sequenced template was RNA, covering the TCR beta CDR3 region. The first round was an RT-PCR with HTBI primers, and the second round was a multiplex PCR. TCRdb reprocessed the multiplex PCR reads via MiXCR and lists one record per CDR3 protein. The sample includes more than 1,000,000 distinct CDR3 sequences, about two fifths of them seen just once.

The source is an adult man with Graves' hyperthyroidism. The source material was peripheral blood or thyroid tissue (not recorded which). The rearrangement uses TRBV7-2 and TRBJ2-5; no definite D call. In DNA, the CDR3 is TGTGCCAGCAGCTCGCCCCCCCACGGAAACCAAGAGACCCAGTACTTC. This gives the protein CASSSPPHGNQETQYF.